These 24 T cell receptor beta chains originate from one sample sequenced in a study of blood T cell repertoires in COVID-19. Profiled with immunoSEQ multiplex PCR; TCRdb holds only in-frame clones, not every one. Counted here are some 200,000 clones, more than 75% occurring once; the ten biggest clones make up around 3.5%. Specimen: peripheral blood. Source of these receptors: a man between 70 and 80 years old with acute or convalescent COVID-19.

This chain joins TRBV5-1 and TRBJ2-1, with D perhaps matching TRBD2 (5 bases). Germline V gives CDR1 SGHRS, CDR2 YFSETQ. Trimming removed 4 bases at V and 7 bases at J, with 18 bases between. The CDR3 runs to 15 residues. The CDR3 DNA is TGCGCCAGCAGCCCTGGGGTAGCGAGGAGGAATGAGCAGTTCTTC. Its protein product is CASSPGVARRNEQFF. The full variable domain, completed using reference TRBV5-1 and TRBJ2-1, is KAGVTQTPRYLIKTRGQQVTLSCSPISGHRSVSWYQQTPGQGLQFLFEYFSETQRNKGNFPGRFSGRQFSNSRSEMNVSTLELGDSALYLCASSPGVARRNEQFFGPGTRLTVL.

The chain is built from TRBV5-4 and TRBJ2-1; weak D call: TRBD2 (5 bases). V lost 3 bases to trimming and J lost 7 bases, with 8 bases between them. From germline, CDR1 is SGHNT and CDR2 YYREEE (reference sequence). The CDR3 covers 12 residues. This CDR3 is CASSSRGNEQFF. CDR3 bases: TGTGCCAGCAGCTCTCGGGGTAATGAGCAGTTCTTC.

This clone has just one count. The rearrangement links TRBV2 to TRBJ2-7, with D perhaps matching TRBD2 (5 bases). CDR1 SNHLY and CDR2 FYNNEI come from the germline V gene. There are 14 residues in the CDR3. The V and J ends lost 6 bases and 7 bases respectively, with 19 bases between them. CDR3 coding DNA: TGTGCCAGCAGCTCCGCGAGGGCCTCGGGGGAGCAGTACTTC. Its translation: CASSSARASGEQYF.

The chain combines TRBV7-2 with TRBJ1-1, with a tentative D call TRBD1 (6 bases). Per germline, CDR1 SGHTA and CDR2 FQGNSA. Trimming removed 5 bases from V and 2 bases from J, with 12 bases in between. This CDR3 spans 14 amino acids. The CDR3 spells CASSPRTANTEAFF. The CDR3 DNA reads as TGTGCCAGCAGCCCGCGGACAGCCAACACTGAAGCTTTCTTT.

The chain carries TRBV6-6 and TRBJ1-4; D is ambiguous. Between the trimmed V and J ends, which lost 1 base and 6 bases, there was a span of 9 bases. CDR1 MNHNY and CDR2 SVGAGI come from the germline V gene (reference sequence). The CDR3 sequence is 14 residues long. The CDR3: CASSYYESYEKLFF. CDR3 bases: TGTGCCAGCAGTTACTACGAGTCATATGAAAAACTGTTTTTT.

The CDR3 here is CATQDRESGNQPQHF. In nucleotides, the CDR3 is TGTGCCACACAAGACAGGGAATCGGGCAATCAGCCCCAGCATTTT. The chain combines TRBV6-5 with TRBJ1-5, with TRBD1 matching over 7 bases. The CDR3 sequence is 15 residues long. From germline, CDR1 is MNHEY and CDR2 SVGAGI. V shed 10 bases, J shed 2 bases, and the junction held 11 bases outside the gene matches.

This clone appeared once. The rearrangement links TRBV5-4 to TRBJ2-7; 8 bases are a match to TRBD1. CDR1 and CDR2 (germline): SGHNT, YYREEE (reference sequence). The CDR3 length is 15 residues. V lost 4 bases and J lost 6; bases outside the gene matches: 12. The CDR3 DNA reads TGTGCCAGCAGCCCAACCGGACAGGGAGAACGCGAGCAGTACTTC. Residues: CASSPTGQGEREQYF.

The gene calls are TRBV14 and TRBJ2-1, with TRBD2 matching 9 bases. V lost 6 bases and J lost 10; bases outside the gene matches: 10. Germline V gene sequence: CDR1 SGHDN, CDR2 FVKESK. CDR3 length: 14 residues. The CDR3, as DNA: TGTGCCAGCAGTCCGGGACTAGCCCTCTGGGAGCAGTTCTTC. The encoded protein is CASSPGLALWEQFF.

This clone has a single count. This chain links TRBV2 with TRBJ2-3, with D maybe TRBD2 (6 bases). The ends were cut back, 6 bases at V and 5 bases at J, with 18 bases in the middle. Per the germline V gene, CDR1 is SNHLY and CDR2 is FYNNEI. The CDR3 has 15 amino acids. The CDR3, as DNA: TGTGCCAGCAGAGTGGGACTCGGGATCGGAGATACGCAGTATTTT. It translates to CASRVGLGIGDTQYF.

The rearrangement joins TRBV6-5 to TRBJ1-3; no firm D call. Trimming took 9 bases from V and 0 from J, leaving 6 bases between them. The CDR3 sequence is 12 residues long. Germline V gene sequence: CDR1 MNHEY, CDR2 SVGAGI. The CDR3 here is CASLSSGNTIYF. The CDR3 nucleotides read TGTGCCAGTTTATCCTCTGGAAACACCATATATTTT.

The rearrangement links TRBV5-1 to TRBJ2-3; 7 positions agree with TRBD2. Germline values: CDR1 SGHRS, CDR2 YFSETQ. The CDR3 runs 16 residues. V lost 3 bases and J lost 0; bases outside the gene matches: 7. This chain's CDR3 is CASSYGGKPSTDTQYF. Here the CDR3 DNA reads TGCGCCAGCAGCTACGGGGGGAAGCCTAGCACAGATACGCAGTATTTT.

The chain uses TRBV4-1 and TRBJ2-5, with 7 bases identical to TRBD1. The CDR3 covers 16 residues. With 2 bases clipped from V and 4 bases from J, the junction kept 10 bases outside the gene matches. Germline CDR1 MGHRA, CDR2 YSYEKL. The chain's CDR3 is CASSQFSPGGGETQYF. The CDR3 DNA reads as TGCGCCAGCAGCCAATTCTCTCCAGGGGGTGGAGAGACCCAGTACTTC.

This clone was seen only a few times. The chain recombines TRBV4-3 with TRBJ1-4; 7 bases fit TRBD1. The CDR3 covers 14 residues. The J segment lost 8 bases and the V segment lost 4 bases, leaving 7 bases of the junction unmatched. Germline V gene lookup returns CDR1 LGHNA and CDR2 YSLEER. The CDR3 loop is CASSRRQGEEKLFF. CDR3 coding DNA: TGCGCCAGCAGCCGGCGACAGGGTGAGGAAAAACTGTTTTTT.

The V gene is TRBV28, the J gene TRBJ1-4; 8 positions match TRBD1. CDR3 length equals 15 residues. J lost 8 bases, V lost 2 bases, and 7 bases had no gene match. Germline V gene lookup returns CDR1 MDHEN and CDR2 SYDVKM. The CDR3 nucleotides read TGTGCCAGCAGTTTAGCAGGGGGCAGTAAAGAAAAACTGTTTTTT. Translation: CASSLAGGSKEKLFF.

In its sample, this clone was seen once. The rearrangement uses TRBV18 and TRBJ2-5; the D gene is possibly TRBD1 (6 bases). The V and J ends lost 1 base and 5 bases respectively, with 14 bases between them. Germline V gene sequence: CDR1 KGHSH, CDR2 LQKENI. The CDR3 is made up of 15 amino acids. The CDR3 DNA reads TGTGCCAGCTCACCACGGGCTGGGGGCCGGGAGACCCAGTACTTC. It codes for CASSPRAGGRETQYF.

The chain employs TRBV9 and TRBJ2-7; D unresolved. V was clipped by 0 bases and J by 1 base, with 8 bases between them. Per the germline V gene, CDR1 is SGDLS and CDR2 is YYNGEE. The CDR3 spans 14 residues. In nucleotides, the CDR3 is TGTGCCAGCAGCGTAGTTGGCAATTCCTACGAGCAGTACTTC. It yields the protein CASSVVGNSYEQYF. Drawing the rest from reference TRBV9 and TRBJ2-7, the complete variable domain is DSGVTQTPKHLITATGQRVTLRCSPRSGDLSVYWYQQSLDQGLQFLIQYYNGEERAKGNILERFSAQQFPDLHSELNLSSLELGDSALYFCASSVVGNSYEQYFGPGTRLTVT.

The CDR3 reads CASSLDRVGYGYTF. CDR3 in DNA: TGCGCCAGCAGCTTGGACAGGGTGGGCTATGGCTACACCTTC. The genes are TRBV5-1 and TRBJ1-2; D possibly corresponds to TRBD1 (6 bases). CDR1 SGHRS and CDR2 YFSETQ come from the germline V gene. The CDR3 covers 14 residues. Trimming removed 0 bases from V and 4 bases from J, with 10 bases in between.

The gene calls are TRBV28 and TRBJ2-3; 10 nucleotides match TRBD2. The CDR3 runs to 14 residues. V gave up 4 bases and J gave up 3 bases; unmatched junction bases: 1. The germline V gene has CDR1 MDHEN and CDR2 SYDVKM. CDR3 in amino acids: CASSSSGGTDTQYF. CDR3 coding DNA: TGTGCCAGCAGTTCTAGCGGGGGTACAGATACGCAGTATTTT.

In this sample, this clone turned up once. The CDR3 is CASSSPTGYFTEAFF. CDR3 nucleotides: TGTGCCAGCAGTTCTCCGACAGGGTATTTCACTGAAGCTTTCTTT. This rearrangement joins TRBV27 to TRBJ1-1, with 7 positions matching TRBD1. This CDR3 is 15 amino acids long. Trimming removed 4 bases from V and 4 bases from J; junction bases left unmatched: 9. CDR1 and CDR2 (germline): MNHEY, SMNVEV (reference sequence).

The V and J genes are TRBV5-1 and TRBJ2-1, with 7 positions matching TRBD1. This CDR3 is 15 amino acids long. Germline CDR1 is SGHRS and CDR2 is YFSETQ. Trimming removed 4 bases from V and 10 bases from J; junction bases left unmatched: 14. The CDR3 loop is CASSDPGQTTAEQFF. CDR3 nucleotides: TGCGCCAGCAGCGATCCGGGACAGACGACCGCCGAGCAGTTCTTC.

V gene TRBV6-4 combines with J gene TRBJ2-3, with 7 nucleotides matching TRBD2. V gave up 4 bases and J gave up 4 bases; unmatched junction bases: 5. The CDR3 loop spans 14 amino acids. Germline CDR1 and CDR2: MRHNA and SNTAGT. CDR3 coding DNA: TGTGCCAGCAGTGCCGTGACTAGCCCAGATACGCAGTATTTT. It is translated as CASSAVTSPDTQYF.

The gene calls are TRBV4-2 and TRBJ1-5, with D possibly being TRBD1 (6 bases). Germline CDR1 LGHNA, CDR2 YNFKEQ. V lost 0 bases and J lost 8, with 14 bases in between. This CDR3 is built from 15 residues. The CDR3 region is CASSQEQGQLEPQHF. The CDR3, as DNA: TGTGCCAGCAGCCAAGAACAGGGTCAACTCGAGCCCCAGCATTTT.

The CDR3 loop reads CASSSQGLGYTF. The CDR3 coding sequence is TGTGCCAGCAGTAGTCAGGGGTTGGGCTACACCTTC. The chain employs TRBV6-5 and TRBJ1-2; the D gene is possibly TRBD1 (6 bases). The CDR3 contains 12 residues. Germline V gives CDR1 MNHEY, CDR2 SVGAGI. V lost 5 bases and J lost 8, with 12 bases in between.

This chain links TRBV24-1 with TRBJ1-3, with 7 positions matching TRBD1. The length of the CDR3 is 12 residues. Germline values: CDR1 KGHDR, CDR2 SFDVKD. The CDR3 DNA reads TGTGATGGGGACAGTCCTGGAAACACCATATATTTT. It specifies CDGDSPGNTIYF.